Listed below are T cell receptor beta chains from one sample, sequenced in a study of cytomegalovirus exposure and HLA in healthy donors. Clones were read by immunoSEQ multiplex PCR, and TCRdb kept only the in-frame ones, dropping some. Of approximately 170,000 clones detected, around 63% appear once; the ten largest clones hold roughly 4.1%. Specimen: PBMCs. The receptor source for this set is a woman aged 18 to 35 in good health and CMV-seropositive. The CDR3 runs from the conserved cysteine through the conserved F or W. Each record gives: J gene, clone size, V gene, CDR3 length, D gene, CDR3 DNA, CDR3 protein. D genes are given only for firm matches. For some rows the clone size is stated as once, few or many, or as a class when expanded; others skip it.

>TRBJ1-1|NA|TRBV7-2|16|TRBD1
TGTGCCAGCAGCTTAGAGGGACAGAGACAGAACACTGAAGCTTTCTTT
CASSLEGQRQNTEAFF
>TRBJ1-1|NA|TRBV11-2|18|TRBD1
TGTGCCAGCAGCTTTTTTATATCCCGGGACAGGGGTTGGACTGAAGCTTTCTTT
CASSFFISRDRGWTEAFF
>TRBJ2-1|few|TRBV7-2|16|TRBD1
TGTGCCAGCAGCTTAAATACCGGGACAGGCGTGGGTGAGCAGTTCTTC
CASSLNTGTGVGEQFF
>TRBJ2-7|NA|TRBV27|15|NA
TGTGCCAGCAGTTTATGGGCCAGGGGCACGGGGGAGCAGTACTTC
CASSLWARGTGEQYF
>TRBJ1-5|NA|TRBV27|16|NA
TGTGCCAGCAGTTTGCGGGGGGGCCACAGCAATCAGCCCCAGCATTTT
CASSLRGGHSNQPQHF
>TRBJ1-1|NA|TRBV6-1|11|NA
TGTGCCAGCAGTAAGGGGCCTGAAGCTTTCTTT
CASSKGPEAFF
>TRBJ1-2|NA|TRBV23-1|15|TRBD1
TGCGCCAGCGACCCGGGTGGCAGGGGGCATCGTGGCTACACCTTC
CASDPGGRGHRGYTF
>TRBJ2-5|NA|TRBV13|13|TRBD1
TGTGCCAGCGGTCGACAGGGGTTTGAGACCCAGTACTTC
CASGRQGFETQYF
>TRBJ2-7|few|TRBV29-1|12|TRBD1
TGCAGCGTGAGACAGGGGAGCTACGAGCAGTACTTC
CSVRQGSYEQYF
>TRBJ2-7|few|TRBV7-8|15|NA
TGTGCCAGCAGCATTATGACAGGAGGACCGGGGGAGCAGTACTTC
CASSIMTGGPGEQYF
>TRBJ1-1|NA|TRBV25-1|14|NA
TGTGCCAGCAGTGAAACCAGGCCGAACACTGAAGCTTTCTTT
CASSETRPNTEAFF
>TRBJ2-7|few|TRBV10-1|13|TRBD1
TGCGCCAAGGGGACAGGGGCAGATGGCGAGCAGTACTTC
CAKGTGADGEQYF
>TRBJ2-7|NA|TRBV25-1|15|TRBD2
TGTGCCAGCAGTGATAGTAGCGGGGGACGATACGAGCAGTACTTC
CASSDSSGGRYEQYF
>TRBJ2-1|NA|TRBV27|14|NA
TGTGCCAGCAGTTTAGCGCCCTCCTACAATGAGCAGTTCTTC
CASSLAPSYNEQFF
>TRBJ2-7|NA|TRBV11-2|14|NA
TGTGCCAGCAGCCAAGTCTGGAGCCCCTACGAGCAGTACTTC
CASSQVWSPYEQYF
>TRBJ2-5|NA|TRBV7-3|14|NA
TGTGCCAGCAGCTCCCGCGGGCCACAAGAGACCCAGTACTTC
CASSSRGPQETQYF
>TRBJ1-2|NA|TRBV5-4|15|NA
TGTGCCAGCAGCTTGTCGCAGGGGCCCTACTATGGCTACACCTTC
CASSLSQGPYYGYTF
>TRBJ1-5|NA|TRBV18|14|NA
TGTGCCAGCTCACCGGGAGCAGGCAATCAGCCCCAGCATTTT
CASSPGAGNQPQHF
>TRBJ2-2|few|TRBV30|14|NA
TGTGCCTGGAGTGGTGGCGGATTTACCGGGGAGCTGTTTTTT
CAWSGGGFTGELFF
>TRBJ1-4|NA|TRBV5-5|16|TRBD1
TGTGCCAGCAGCTTGGGTACAGGGGGCAGTAATGAAAAACTGTTTTTT
CASSLGTGGSNEKLFF
>TRBJ1-1|NA|TRBV6-5|15|NA
TGTGCCAGCAGTTACTCGATGCCAGGGCGTACTGAAGCTTTCTTT
CASSYSMPGRTEAFF
>TRBJ2-6|NA|TRBV11-2|15|NA
TGTGCCAGCAGCTTAGAGGCATTCGGGGCCAACGTCCTGACTTTC
CASSLEAFGANVLTF
>TRBJ2-1|NA|TRBV4-2|18|TRBD2
TGTGCCAGCAGCCAGGATCGGGGACTAGCGGGAGTGGGAAATGAGCAGTTCTTC
CASSQDRGLAGVGNEQFF
>TRBJ2-7|NA|TRBV28|14|TRBD1
TGTGCCAGCAGGGGGGGACAGGGGTTCCACGAGCAGTACTTC
CASRGGQGFHEQYF
>TRBJ1-1|once|TRBV7-9|13|NA
TGTGCCAGCAGCTTAGCGCGCAACACTGAAGCTTTCTTT
CASSLARNTEAFF
>TRBJ1-6|NA|TRBV27|16|NA
TGTGCCAGCAGTCGCAGCCCTCAGGGGATGGGGTCACCCCTCCACTTT
CASSRSPQGMGSPLHF
>TRBJ2-7|few|TRBV28|15|TRBD2
TGTGCCAGCAGTTTAGGCCGGGACTACGTCTACGAGCAGTACTTC
CASSLGRDYVYEQYF
>TRBJ1-1|NA|TRBV2|13|NA
TGTGCCAGCAGTAGGACAGTCAACACTGAAGCTTTCTTT
CASSRTVNTEAFF
>TRBJ2-7|NA|TRBV7-3|15|TRBD2
TGTGCCAGCAGCCCTTTAGCGGGTTCCTACTACGAGCAGTACTTC
CASSPLAGSYYEQYF
>TRBJ1-1|few|TRBV5-1|14|TRBD1
TGCGCCAGCAGCTTACGCAGGGGGGCCACTGAAGCTTTCTTT
CASSLRRGATEAFF
>TRBJ2-7|NA|TRBV18|13|NA
TGTGCCAGCTCACCTGCGGCTGCCTACGAGCAGTACTTC
CASSPAAAYEQYF